This T cell receptor (beta chain) was captured in a study of identical twins' blood T cells. V was pared by 5 bases and J by 3 bases, with 5 bases between. The V gene's germline CDR1 is DFQATT and CDR2 SNEGSKA (reference sequence). The CDR3 length is 10 residues. TCRdb used MiXCR to reprocess the 5' RACE reads, holding one entry per CDR3 protein. The table lists a few hundred thousand distinct CDR3 sequences, roughly 28% of them singletons, with about 6% in the top ten. This sequence was found in a woman aged 18-50 years in good health. The sequencing sample was made of PBMCs. V gene TRBV20-1 combines with J gene TRBJ2-7; D is possibly TRBD1 (5 bases). The DNA of the CDR3 is TGCAGTGCTCAGGGCTACGAGCAGTACTTC. It encodes CSAQGYEQYF.